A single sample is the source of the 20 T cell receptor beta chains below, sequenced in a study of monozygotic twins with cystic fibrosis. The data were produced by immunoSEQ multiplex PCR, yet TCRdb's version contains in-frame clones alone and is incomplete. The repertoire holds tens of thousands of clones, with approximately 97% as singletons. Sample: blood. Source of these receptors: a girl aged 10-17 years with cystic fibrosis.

As DNA, the CDR3 is TGTGCCAGCAGTGACTCCGGTGAGCAGTACGTC. Translation gives CASSDSGEQYV. This chain connects TRBV6-4 to TRBJ2-7; D call uncertain. Trimming left V 0 bases short and J 7 bases short, with 4 bases between. The CDR3 runs 11 residues. CDR1 is MRHNA, CDR2 SNTAGT, per germline.

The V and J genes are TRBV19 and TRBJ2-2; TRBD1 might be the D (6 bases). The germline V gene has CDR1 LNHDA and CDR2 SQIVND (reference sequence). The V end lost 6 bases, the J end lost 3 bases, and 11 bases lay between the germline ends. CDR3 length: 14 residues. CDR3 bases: TGTGCCAGTAGACCGGGACAAGACACCGGGGAGCTGTTTTTT. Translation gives CASRPGQDTGELFF.

In nucleotides, the CDR3 is TGTGCCAGCAGCTTAGGGGGACAGGGCAATCAGCCCCAGCATTTT. Translation: CASSLGGQGNQPQHF. The V call is TRBV11-2, the J call TRBJ1-5; 8 bases are shared with TRBD1. Germline V CDR1 and CDR2: SGHAT, FQNNGV. The CDR3 is made up of 15 amino acids. Losses at the gene ends were 1 base for V and 2 bases for J; bases not matched to a gene: 1.

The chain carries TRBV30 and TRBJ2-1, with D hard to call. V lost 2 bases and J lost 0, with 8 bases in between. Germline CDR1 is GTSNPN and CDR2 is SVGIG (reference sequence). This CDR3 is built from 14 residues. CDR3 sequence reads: CAWSWGISYNEQFF. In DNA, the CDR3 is TGTGCCTGGAGTTGGGGAATCTCCTACAATGAGCAGTTCTTC.

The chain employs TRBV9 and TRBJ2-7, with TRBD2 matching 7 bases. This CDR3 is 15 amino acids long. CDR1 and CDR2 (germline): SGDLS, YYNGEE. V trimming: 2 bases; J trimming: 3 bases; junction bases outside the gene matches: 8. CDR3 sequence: CASSVGSGGFYEQYF. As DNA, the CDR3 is TGTGCCAGCAGCGTGGGGTCGGGGGGTTTCTACGAGCAGTACTTC.

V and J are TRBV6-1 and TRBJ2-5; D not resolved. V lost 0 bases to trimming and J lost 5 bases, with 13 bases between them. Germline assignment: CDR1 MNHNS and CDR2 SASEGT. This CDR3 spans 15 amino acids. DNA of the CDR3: TGTGCCAGCAGTGAAGCGTACCCCGGGTGGGAGACCCAGTACTTC. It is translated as CASSEAYPGWETQYF.

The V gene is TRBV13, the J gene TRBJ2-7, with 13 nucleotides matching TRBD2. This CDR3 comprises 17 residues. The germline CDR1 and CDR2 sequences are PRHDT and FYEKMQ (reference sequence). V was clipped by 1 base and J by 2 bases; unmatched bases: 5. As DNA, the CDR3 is TGTGCCAGCAGCTTAGTCGGGACTAGCGGGACCGCCTACGAGCAGTACTTC. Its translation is CASSLVGTSGTAYEQYF. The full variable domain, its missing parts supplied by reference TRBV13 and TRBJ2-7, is AAGVIQSPRHLIKEKRETATLKCYPIPRHDTVYWYQQGPGQDPQFLISFYEKMQSDKGSIPDRFSAQQFSDYHSELNMSSLELGDSALYFCASSLVGTSGTAYEQYFGPGTRLTVT.

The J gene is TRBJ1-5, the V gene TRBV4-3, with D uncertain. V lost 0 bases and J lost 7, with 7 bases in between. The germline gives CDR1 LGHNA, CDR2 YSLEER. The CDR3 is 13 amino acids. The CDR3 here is CASSQDRYQPQHF. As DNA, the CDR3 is TGCGCCAGCAGCCAAGATCGGTACCAGCCCCAGCATTTT.

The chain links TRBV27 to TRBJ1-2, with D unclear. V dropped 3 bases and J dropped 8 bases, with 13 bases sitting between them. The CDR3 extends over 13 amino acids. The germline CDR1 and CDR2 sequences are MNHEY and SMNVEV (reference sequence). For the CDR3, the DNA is TGTGCCAGCAGTTTCTCCGGGTGGGGAGGCTACACCTTC. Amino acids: CASSFSGWGGYTF.

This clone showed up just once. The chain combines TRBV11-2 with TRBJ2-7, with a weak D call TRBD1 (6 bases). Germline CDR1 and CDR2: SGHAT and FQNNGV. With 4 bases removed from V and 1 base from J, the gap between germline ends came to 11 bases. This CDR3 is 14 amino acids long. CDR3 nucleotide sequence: TGTGCCAGCAGCTCTATCAGGGGATCCTACGAGCAGTACGTC. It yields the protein CASSSIRGSYEQYV.

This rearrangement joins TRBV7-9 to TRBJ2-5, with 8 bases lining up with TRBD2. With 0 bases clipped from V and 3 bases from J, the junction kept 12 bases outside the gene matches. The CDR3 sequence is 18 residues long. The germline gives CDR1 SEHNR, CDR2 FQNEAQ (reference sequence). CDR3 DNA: TGTGCCAGCAGCTTAGCTTTTGGACAGACTAGCGAAAAAGAGACCCAGTACTTC. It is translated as CASSLAFGQTSEKETQYF. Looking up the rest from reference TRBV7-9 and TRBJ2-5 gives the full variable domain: DTGVSQNPRHKITKRGQNVTFRCDPISEHNRLYWYRQTLGQGPEFLTYFQNEAQLEKSRLLSDRFSAERPKGSFSTLEIQRTEQGDSAMYLCASSLAFGQTSEKETQYFGPGTRLLVL.

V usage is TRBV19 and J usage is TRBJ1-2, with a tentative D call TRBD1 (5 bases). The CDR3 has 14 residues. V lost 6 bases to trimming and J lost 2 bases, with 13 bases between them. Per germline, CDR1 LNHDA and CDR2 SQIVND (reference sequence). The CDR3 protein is CASRDSRDNYGYTF. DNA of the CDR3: TGTGCCAGTAGAGATTCCCGGGACAACTATGGCTACACCTTC.

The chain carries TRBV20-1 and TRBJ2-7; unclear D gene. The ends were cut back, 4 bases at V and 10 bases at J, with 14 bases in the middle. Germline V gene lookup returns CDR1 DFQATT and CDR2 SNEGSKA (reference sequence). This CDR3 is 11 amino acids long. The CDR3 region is CSANHLTTQYV. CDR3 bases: TGCAGTGCTAATCACCTTACAACTCAGTACGTC.

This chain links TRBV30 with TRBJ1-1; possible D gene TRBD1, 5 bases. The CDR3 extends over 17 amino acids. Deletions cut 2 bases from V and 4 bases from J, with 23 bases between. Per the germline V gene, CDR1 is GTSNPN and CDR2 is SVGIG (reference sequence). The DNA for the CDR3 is TGTGCCTGGAGTTCAGGCTTTGTGGGGCGAGGGGTCACTGAAGCTTTCTTT. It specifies CAWSSGFVGRGVTEAFF.

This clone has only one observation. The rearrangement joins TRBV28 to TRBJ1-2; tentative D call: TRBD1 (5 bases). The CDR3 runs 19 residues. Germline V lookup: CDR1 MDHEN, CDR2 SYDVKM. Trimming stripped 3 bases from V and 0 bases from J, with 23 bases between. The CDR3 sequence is CASSFPRNQGTKANYGYTF. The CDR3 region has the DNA TGTGCCAGCAGTTTCCCCCGGAATCAAGGGACGAAAGCTAACTATGGCTACACCTTC.

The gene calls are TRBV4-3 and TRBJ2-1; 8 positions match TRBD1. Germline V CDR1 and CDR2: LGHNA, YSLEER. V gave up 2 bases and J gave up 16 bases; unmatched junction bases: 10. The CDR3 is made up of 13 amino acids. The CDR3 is CASSQTLDRERFF. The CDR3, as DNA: TGCGCCAGCAGCCAAACCCTGGACAGGGAACGATTCTTC.

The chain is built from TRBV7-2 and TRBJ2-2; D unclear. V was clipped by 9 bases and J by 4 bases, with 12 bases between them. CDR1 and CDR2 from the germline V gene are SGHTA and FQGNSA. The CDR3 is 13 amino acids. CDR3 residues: CASLLRGTGELFF. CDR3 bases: TGTGCCAGTTTACTACGTGGCACCGGGGAGCTGTTTTTT.

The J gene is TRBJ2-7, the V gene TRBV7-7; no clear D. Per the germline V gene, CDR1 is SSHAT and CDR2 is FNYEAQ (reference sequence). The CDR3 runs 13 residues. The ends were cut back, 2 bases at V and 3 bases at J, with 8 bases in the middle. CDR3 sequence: CASSLSLGYEQYV. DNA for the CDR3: TGTGCCAGCAGCTTATCGTTGGGCTACGAGCAGTACGTC.

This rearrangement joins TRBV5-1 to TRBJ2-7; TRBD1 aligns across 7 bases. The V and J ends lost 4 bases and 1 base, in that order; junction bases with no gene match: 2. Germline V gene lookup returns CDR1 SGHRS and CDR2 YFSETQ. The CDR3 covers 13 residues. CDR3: CASSLTGSYEQYF. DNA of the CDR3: TGCGCCAGCAGCCTGACAGGGTCCTACGAGCAGTACTTC.

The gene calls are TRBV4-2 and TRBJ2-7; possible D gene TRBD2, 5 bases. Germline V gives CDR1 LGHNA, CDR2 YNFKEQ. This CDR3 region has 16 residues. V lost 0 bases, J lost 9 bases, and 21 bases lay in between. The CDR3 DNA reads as TGTGCCAGCAGCCAAGACGTCGGGTTGCCCTACGAGGGGCAGTACTTC. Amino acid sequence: CASSQDVGLPYEGQYF.